This T cell receptor beta chain was observed in a study of blood T cell repertoires in COVID-19. About the research overall: There were acute and convalescent COVID-19 samples, and they came from the United States, Italy and Spain.

Per the authors' pipeline: Scientists estimated how many nucleated cells there were by amplifying reference gene primers. Using immunoSEQ multiplex PCR, the repertoire was profiled, and TCRdb retains in-frame clones only, with some absent. Clonal size and the V and J genes are those of that table, whereas D and trimming came from the DNA. Of roughly 90,000 clones in the sample, 85% were seen once. This CDR3 is built from 14 residues. Germline V lookup: CDR1 SGHDN, CDR2 FVKESK. V dropped 1 base and J dropped 6 bases, with 10 bases sitting between them. This clone was detected a few times. The material sequenced was peripheral blood. The chain employs TRBV14 and TRBJ2-1; weak D call: TRBD1 (6 bases). The sequence was obtained from an elderly man with acute or convalescent COVID-19. CDR3 residues: CASSQAQGLNEQFF. As DNA, the CDR3 is TGTGCCAGCAGCCAAGCCCAGGGGCTCAATGAGCAGTTCTTC.